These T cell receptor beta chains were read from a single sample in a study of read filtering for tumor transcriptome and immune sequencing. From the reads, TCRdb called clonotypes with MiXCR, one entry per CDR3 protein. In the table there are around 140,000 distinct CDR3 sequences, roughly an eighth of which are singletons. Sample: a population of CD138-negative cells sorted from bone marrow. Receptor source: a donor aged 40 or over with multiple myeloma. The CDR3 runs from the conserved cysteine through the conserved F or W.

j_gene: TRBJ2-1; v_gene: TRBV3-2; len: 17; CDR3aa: CASSQGQGTRLGNEQFF
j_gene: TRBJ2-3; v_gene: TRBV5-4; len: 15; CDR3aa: CASSSLLGNTDTQYF
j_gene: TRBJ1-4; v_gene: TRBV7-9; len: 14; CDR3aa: CASSFDRLAEKLFF
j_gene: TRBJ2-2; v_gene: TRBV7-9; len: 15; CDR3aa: CASSPGLPITGELFF
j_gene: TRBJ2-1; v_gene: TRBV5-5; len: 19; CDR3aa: CASSQERWTSGKYYNEQFF
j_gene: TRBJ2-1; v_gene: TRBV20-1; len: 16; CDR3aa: CSASLMKAGVSNEQFF
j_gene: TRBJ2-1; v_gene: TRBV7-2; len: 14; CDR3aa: CASSLVGTGDEQFF
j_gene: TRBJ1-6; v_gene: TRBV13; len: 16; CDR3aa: CASSLQEVGRNSPLHF
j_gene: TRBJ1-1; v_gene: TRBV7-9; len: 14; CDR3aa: CASSLRVVNTEAFF
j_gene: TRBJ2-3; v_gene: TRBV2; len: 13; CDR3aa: CASSEALADTQYF
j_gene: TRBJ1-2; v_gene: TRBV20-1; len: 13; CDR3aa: CSASSAKEDGYTF
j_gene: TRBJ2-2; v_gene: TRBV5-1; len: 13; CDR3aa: CASRPRATGELFF
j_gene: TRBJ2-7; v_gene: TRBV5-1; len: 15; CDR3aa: CASSWRTSGSYEQYF
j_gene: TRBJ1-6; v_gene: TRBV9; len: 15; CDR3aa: CASSTGSSYNSPLHF
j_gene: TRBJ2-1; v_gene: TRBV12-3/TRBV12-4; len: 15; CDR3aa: CASRGTSGLYNEQFF
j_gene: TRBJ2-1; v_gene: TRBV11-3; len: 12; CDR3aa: CASSLESHEQFF
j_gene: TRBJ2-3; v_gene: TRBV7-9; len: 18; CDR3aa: CASSSGLASHPSTDTQYF
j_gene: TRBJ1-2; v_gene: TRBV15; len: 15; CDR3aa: CATSRVASDNYGYTF
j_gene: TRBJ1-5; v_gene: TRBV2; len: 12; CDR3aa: CASSGGLQPQHF
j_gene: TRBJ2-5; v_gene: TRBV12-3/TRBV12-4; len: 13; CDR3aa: CASSSRGKETQYF
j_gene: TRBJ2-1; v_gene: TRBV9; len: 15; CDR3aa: CASSQGGSSYNEQFF